These T cell receptor beta chains were read from a single sample in a study of T cells in Graves' hyperthyroidism and ophthalmopathy. One entry per CDR3 protein results from TCRdb running MiXCR on the multiplex PCR reads. Here the sample spans 220,000 or so distinct CDR3 sequences, 16% being singletons. Sequenced sample: blood. These receptors all stem from a woman under 30 with Graves' ophthalmopathy. The CDR3 runs from the conserved cysteine through the conserved F or W. The D gene is left open where the match is weak. Clone size, where shown, is once, few, many, or a class for clones that have expanded.

cdr3_aa cdr3_nt j_call v_call clone_size d_call
CASRGVHNEQFF TGTGCCAGCAGGGGGGTTCACAATGAGCAGTTCTTC TRBJ2-1 TRBV6-2/TRBV6-3 - -
CASSLYAGNTEAFF TGTGCCAGCAGCTTGTACGCAGGGAACACTGAAGCTTTCTTT TRBJ1-1 TRBV5-5 - -
CASSPDGGPANYGYTF TGTGCCAGCAGCCCAGATGGGGGTCCAGCTAACTATGGCTACACCTTC TRBJ1-2 TRBV9 many -
CASSLATTSGETQYF TGTGCCAGCAGCTTAGCGACGACTAGCGGAGAGACCCAGTACTTC TRBJ2-5 TRBV7-8 many TRBD2
CATSAYDEQFF TGTGCCACCAGTGCCTATGATGAGCAGTTCTTC TRBJ2-1 TRBV24-1 many -
CASSESRARVHTEAFF TGCGCCAGCAGTGAGTCAAGGGCTCGGGTACACACTGAAGCTTTCTTT TRBJ1-1 TRBV10-1 once -
CASQGDSNQPQHF TGTGCCAGCCAGGGGGATAGCAATCAGCCCCAGCATTTT TRBJ1-5 TRBV12-3/TRBV12-4 many TRBD1
CASSPDILWGAFF TGTGCCAGCAGTCCGGACATCCTCTGGGGAGCTTTCTTT TRBJ1-1 TRBV28 many -
CASSPLAGPGELFF TGTGCCAGCAGTCCACTAGCGGGACCCGGGGAGCTGTTTTTT TRBJ2-2 TRBV6-4 - TRBD2
CASSEQETQYF TGTGCCAGCAGCGAACAAGAGACCCAGTACTTC TRBJ2-5 TRBV2 many -
CASRPGLEETQYF TGCGCCAGCAGACCCGGACTAGAAGAGACCCAGTACTTC TRBJ2-5 TRBV5-1 - TRBD2
CASRSGGSYNEQFF TGTGCCAGCAGGAGCGGGGGATCGTACAATGAGCAGTTCTTC TRBJ2-1 TRBV2 few TRBD2
CASSLGGANRPQHF TGTGCCAGCAGCTTAGGGGGGGCCAATCGGCCCCAGCATTTT TRBJ1-5 TRBV3-1 many -
CASSLMGQGTDTQYF TGTGCCAGCAGCTTAATGGGACAGGGGACAGATACGCAGTATTTT TRBJ2-3 TRBV13 many TRBD1
CASSYGGRGPTDTQYF TGTGCCAGCAGCTATGGCGGGAGAGGGCCTACAGATACGCAGTATTTT TRBJ2-3 TRBV7-2 many TRBD2
CASSLSREQGYTF TGTGCCAGCTCACTTTCCCGGGAACAGGGCTACACCTTC TRBJ1-2 TRBV18 many -
CASSDTGLWAFF TGTGCCAGCAGCGATACGGGACTCTGGGCTTTCTTT TRBJ1-1 TRBV5-8 few -
CASSLYHGQMNTEAFF TGTGCCAGCAGTTTATATCATGGACAGATGAACACTGAAGCTTTCTTT TRBJ1-1 TRBV28 many -
CASSYSGQGGMNTEAFF TGTGCCAGCAGTTACTCCGGACAGGGCGGGATGAACACTGAAGCTTTCTTT TRBJ1-1 TRBV6-5 many TRBD1
CASSSAVSSGPYNEQFF TGTGCCAGTAGTAGCGCCGTTTCTAGCGGCCCCTACAATGAGCAGTTCTTC TRBJ2-1 TRBV19 - TRBD2
CASSLSNREETQYF TGTGCCAGCAGCTTATCGAACAGGGAGGAGACCCAGTACTTC TRBJ2-5 TRBV7-3 - -
CASSRAQSYNEQFF TGTGCCAGCAGTAGGGCCCAATCCTACAATGAGCAGTTCTTC TRBJ2-1 TRBV27 many -
CASSRRGLNSPLHF TGTGCCAGCAGCCGCAGGGGTCTGAATTCACCCCTCCACTTT TRBJ1-6 TRBV11-2 many -
CASSYGTSGGDEQYF TGTGCCAGCAGTTACGGGACTAGCGGGGGGGACGAGCAGTACTTC TRBJ2-7 TRBV6-2/TRBV6-3 - TRBD2
CASSPVQGSSSYNSPLHF TGTGCCAGCAGCCCGGTACAGGGTTCCAGCTCCTATAATTCACCCCTCCACTTT TRBJ1-6 TRBV11-3 few -
CSVVQRSYNEQFF TGCAGCGTTGTCCAGCGGAGTTACAATGAGCAGTTCTTC TRBJ2-1 TRBV29-1 many -
CASSPPWAGGTDTQYF TGTGCCAGCAGCCCCCCCTGGGCAGGGGGCACAGATACGCAGTATTTT TRBJ2-3 TRBV3-1 - -
CASSEYPGNQPQHF TGTGCCAGCAGTGAATACCCGGGCAATCAGCCCCAGCATTTT TRBJ1-5 TRBV6-1 many -
CASSVAGAGGLYEQFF TGTGCCAGCAGCGTAGCTGGAGCGGGGGGGTTGTATGAGCAGTTCTTC TRBJ2-1 TRBV9 many TRBD2
CASSLGLAVYEQYF TGTGCCAGCAGTCTGGGACTAGCAGTCTACGAGCAGTACTTC TRBJ2-7 TRBV27 many TRBD2
CAWVVRRHTARSYEQYF TGTGCCTGGGTCGTTAGAAGGCACACGGCACGCTCCTACGAGCAGTACTTC TRBJ2-7 TRBV30 many -
CASSPRTRARETQYF TGTGCCAGCAGTCCCCGGACACGAGCTAGGGAGACCCAGTACTTC TRBJ2-5 TRBV6-1 many -
CASSSGHPNQPQHF TGTGCCAGCAGTTCGGGACACCCGAATCAGCCCCAGCATTTT TRBJ1-5 TRBV6-2/TRBV6-3 many -
CASSPNRHEQFF TGTGCCAGCAGTCCCAATCGCCATGAGCAGTTCTTC TRBJ2-1 TRBV12-3/TRBV12-4 many -
CASSHTGDIQYF TGTGCCAGCAGCCACACCGGGGACATTCAGTACTTC TRBJ2-4 TRBV11-2 many -
CASSPPVDTQYF TGTGCCAGCAGTCCCCCAGTAGATACGCAGTATTTT TRBJ2-3 TRBV7-2 many -
CASSYSKQTEAFF TGTGCCAGCAGTTACTCGAAACAAACTGAAGCTTTCTTT TRBJ1-1 TRBV6-6 many -
CAWSVLWAGGTEAFF TGTGCCTGGAGTGTACTATGGGCAGGGGGCACTGAAGCTTTCTTT TRBJ1-1 TRBV30 many TRBD1
CASSRYIGIGNEQFF TGTGCCAGCAGCCGGTATATAGGGATTGGGAATGAGCAGTTCTTC TRBJ2-1 TRBV3-1 many -
CASGGRGSYNEQFF TGTGCCAGCGGTGGGAGAGGCTCCTACAATGAGCAGTTCTTC TRBJ2-1 TRBV28 many -
CASSWGTNTGELFF TGTGCCAGCAGCTGGGGGACCAACACCGGGGAGCTGTTTTTT TRBJ2-2 TRBV6-2/TRBV6-3 many -
CASSYRAEAFF TGTGCCAGCAGTTACCGGGCTGAAGCTTTCTTT TRBJ1-1 TRBV6-2/TRBV6-3 many -
CASSFSGSNNEQFF TGTGCCAGCAGTTTTAGCGGGAGCAACAATGAGCAGTTCTTC TRBJ2-1 TRBV6-1 many TRBD2
CSAVAGGANTGELFF TGCAGTGCTGTAGCGGGAGGTGCGAACACCGGGGAGCTGTTTTTT TRBJ2-2 TRBV20-1 many TRBD2
CASGQGAVTEAFF TGTGCCTCCGGACAGGGGGCGGTCACTGAAGCTTTCTTT TRBJ1-1 TRBV2 many TRBD1
CASSLLLAANIQYF TGTGCCAGCAGTTTGCTACTAGCGGCAAACATTCAGTACTTC TRBJ2-4 TRBV6-2/TRBV6-3 many TRBD2
CASSVLTGTSGGSTDTQYF TGTGCCAGCAGCGTCCTAACGGGTACTAGCGGGGGGTCCACAGATACGCAGTATTTT TRBJ2-3 TRBV9 - TRBD2
CASGLFMRGTETFF TGTGCTAGTGGTTTGTTCATGAGGGGGACTGAAACTTTCTTT TRBJ1-1 TRBV12-5 many -
CAIGSGGREQYF TGTGCCATCGGGTCAGGGGGACGCGAGCAGTACTTC TRBJ2-7 TRBV10-3 - TRBD1
CASSLLGPTNEKLFF TGCGCCAGCAGCCTGCTGGGGCCAACTAATGAAAAACTGTTTTTT TRBJ1-4 TRBV5-1 many -
CASSYRKSGTGLGNTIYF TGTGCCAGCAGTTACAGAAAATCCGGGACAGGGCTCGGAAACACCATATATTTT TRBJ1-3 TRBV6-1 many TRBD1
CASSIPGTSGDNTQYF TGTGCCAGCAGCATACCCGGGACTAGCGGAGATAATACGCAGTATTTT TRBJ2-3 TRBV7-9 many TRBD2
CASIGGGRVDEQFF TGTGCCAGTATCGGGGGGGGGAGGGTGGATGAGCAGTTCTTC TRBJ2-1 TRBV19 - TRBD2
CASSLAHHSGTENTGELFF TGTGCCAGCAGCTTAGCGCACCACAGCGGGACAGAGAACACCGGGGAGCTGTTTTTT TRBJ2-2 TRBV7-8 many -
CASSRGQGTNEKLFF TGTGCCAGCAGCAGGGGACAGGGGACTAATGAAAAACTGTTTTTT TRBJ1-4 TRBV5-6 many TRBD1